This is a list of T cell receptor beta chains from one sample in a study of monozygotic twins with inflammatory bowel disease. TCRdb re-called the 5' RACE reads; every CDR3 protein appears as one record, without DNA. The table gives 85,000 to 110,000 distinct CDR3 sequences; the top ten clones make up approximately 2% of it. Material: blood. These receptors all stem from a human donor with ulcerative colitis or Crohn's disease, or a healthy co-twin of an affected twin (not recorded which). CDR3s include the opening cysteine and the closing phenylalanine or tryptophan.

J,V,CDR3
TRBJ1-2,TRBV29-1,CSVQGAGGYTF
TRBJ2-3,TRBV20-1,CSGGAWGDTQYF
TRBJ1-4,TRBV7-9,CASSRPDGNEKLFF
TRBJ2-5,TRBV28,CASSLPGGEETQYF
TRBJ2-7,TRBV4-3,CASSQDPLRLDEQYF
TRBJ2-3,TRBV12-3/TRBV12-4,CASSFSPSGSTDTQYF
TRBJ2-2,TRBV7-2,CASSQNRGRGTGELFF
TRBJ2-5,TRBV20-1,CSARSAGGGETQYF
TRBJ2-3,TRBV25-1,CASSEMGDTQYF
TRBJ2-1,TRBV24-1,CATGRGTEVGNEQFF
TRBJ1-5,TRBV6-5,CASSYSRDQPQHF
TRBJ2-7,TRBV14,CASSQDRAKVSYEQYF
TRBJ1-1,TRBV7-9,CASNLLGETEAFF
TRBJ2-4,TRBV11-2,CASSLEGPGGLAKNIQYF
TRBJ1-1,TRBV6-2/TRBV6-3,CASNMNTEAFF
TRBJ2-3,TRBV5-1,CASGSGGTDTQYF
TRBJ1-2,TRBV7-9,CASRLDSNYGYTF
TRBJ2-3,TRBV5-6,CASSSLGSGGATDTQYF
TRBJ2-7,TRBV10-3,CAIRSSYEQYF
TRBJ1-2,TRBV6-5,CATRTVANYGYTF
TRBJ2-5,TRBV30,CAWQSGGDLQETQYF
TRBJ2-7,TRBV28,CASQGPISYEQYF
TRBJ2-2,TRBV11-3,CASSNRDTPTGELFF
TRBJ2-2,TRBV27,CASSLHPELVGELFF
TRBJ1-6,TRBV4-3,CASSQGRGQPSYNSPLHF
TRBJ2-7,TRBV4-3,CASSQGTGNYEQYF
TRBJ2-7,TRBV4-3,CASSPQQNSYEQYF
TRBJ2-1,TRBV28,CASKDFYNEQFF
TRBJ2-7,TRBV12-3/TRBV12-4,CASSYRGSYEQYF
TRBJ2-7,TRBV7-2,CASSLDSGGLYEQYF
TRBJ1-5,TRBV6-2/TRBV6-3,CASSRTGVDSLSNQPQHF
TRBJ2-7,TRBV18,CASSPLNSGIKNSYEQYF
TRBJ2-1,TRBV7-2,CASSLLIGTLKYNEQFF
TRBJ2-3,TRBV24-1,CATSDITSGRESDTQYF
TRBJ1-1,TRBV12-3/TRBV12-4,CASSLAGFDTEAFF
TRBJ2-2,TRBV28,CASSPRLAGGELFF
TRBJ1-1,TRBV5-4,CASFGDSENTEAFF
TRBJ1-6,TRBV21-1,CASSNPSPSYNSPLHF
TRBJ2-6,TRBV28,CASTGSSGANVLTF
TRBJ2-5,TRBV13,CASSLYLTSGVGETQYF
TRBJ2-4,TRBV7-8,CASSSSGTPKNIQYF